These 27 T cell receptor beta chains were sequenced from one sample in a study of a mutant IDH1 vaccine in newly diagnosed glioma. TCRdb keeps only in-frame clones here, not all; method: immunoSEQ multiplex PCR. Of about 60,000 clones in the sample, approximately 84% were seen once. Their target antigens are unknown. Time point noted: week 11, during vaccination. All doses held 300 ug of mutant IDH1 20-mer peptide, with topical imiquimod. The sequences come from PBMCs, collected from a glioma patient whose treatment included an IDH1 peptide vaccine. The receptor set was obtained from a woman between 45 and 65 years old with glioma.

The CDR3 DNA sequence: TGTGCCAGCAGCCGGACTAGCGCGGTGGGTGAGCAGTTCTTC. The encoded protein is CASSRTSAVGEQFF. The chain joins TRBV2 to TRBJ2-1; TRBD2 aligns across 9 bases. The V segment lost 6 bases and the J segment 9 bases; nucleotides outside the gene matches: 9. The CDR3 length is 14 residues. Germline CDR1 SNHLY, CDR2 FYNNEI.

This clone came up a few times. This rearrangement joins TRBV27 to TRBJ2-2; D is ambiguous. V dropped 5 bases and J dropped 1 base, with 5 bases sitting between them. CDR3 length equals 13 residues. Germline V gene data show CDR1 as MNHEY and CDR2 as SMNVEV (reference sequence). The CDR3 here is CASSRWNTGELFF. The CDR3 nucleotides are TGTGCCAGCAGTAGATGGAACACCGGGGAGCTGTTTTTT.

This clone was detected only a few times. The chain couples TRBV11-2 to TRBJ1-5; D is perhaps TRBD1 (5 bases). V was pared by 3 bases and J by 0 bases, with 9 bases between. Germline lookup yields CDR1 SGHAT and CDR2 FQNNGV. The CDR3 spans 15 residues. CDR3 in DNA: TGTGCCAGCAGCTTGGGGCAATATAGCAATCAGCCCCAGCATTTT. Protein product: CASSLGQYSNQPQHF.

The rearrangement joins TRBV7-2 to TRBJ1-1, with TRBD1 as a possible D gene (6 bases). CDR1 is SGHTA, CDR2 FQGNSA, per germline. V dropped 5 bases and J dropped 9 bases, with 22 bases sitting between them. This CDR3 region has 15 residues. The CDR3 loop is CASSPKITGTPQAFF. CDR3 nucleotide sequence: TGTGCCAGCAGCCCTAAAATCACCGGGACACCCCAAGCTTTCTTT.

This clone appeared once. The conserved phenylalanine or tryptophan normally closing the CDR3 is absent here, so this likely arose from a read error. Because the CDR3's place on the DNA is in doubt, the DNA is left out and the CDR3 is given as listed by TCRdb. The rearrangement joins TRBV27 to TRBJ2-7. Germline V gives CDR1 MNHEY, CDR2 SMNVEV (reference sequence). A total of 10 residues make up the CDR3, ends included. The chain's CDR3 is CASSPGDTPL.

This clone has only a few counts. The V gene is TRBV28, the J gene TRBJ2-5, with 7 positions matching TRBD1. This CDR3 contains 15 residues. V shed 6 bases, J shed 5 bases, and the junction held 12 bases outside the gene matches. Germline CDR1 reads MDHEN; CDR2 reads SYDVKM. The CDR3 sequence is CASSDTGTAKETQYF. CDR3 DNA: TGTGCCAGCAGCGATACCGGGACAGCCAAGGAGACCCAGTACTTC.

This rearrangement joins TRBV30 to TRBJ1-6; tentatively, D is TRBD1 (6 bases). Between the trimmed V and J ends, which lost 2 bases and 9 bases, there was a span of 14 bases. The CDR3 has 14 amino acids. Germline loops: CDR1 GTSNPN, CDR2 SVGIG (reference sequence). As DNA, the CDR3 is TGTGCCTGGAGTACGGGGGGCGGCGGTTCACCCCTCCACTTT. Protein sequence: CAWSTGGGGSPLHF.

This chain uses TRBV12-5 with TRBJ2-5; TRBD2 is a possible D gene (5 bases). CDR3 length: 14 amino acids. Looked up from germline, CDR1 is LGHNT and CDR2 is FRNRAP. V lost 2 bases and J 5 bases, leaving 12 bases between the germline ends. CDR3 region: CASGLFSSGETQYF. CDR3 bases: TGTGCTAGTGGTTTGTTTTCTTCGGGGGAGACCCAGTACTTC. Drawing the rest from reference TRBV12-5 and TRBJ2-5, the complete variable domain is DARVTQTPRHKVTEMGQEVTMRCQPILGHNTVFWYRQTMMQGLELLAYFRNRAPLDDSGMPKDRFSAEMPDATLATLKIQPSEPRDSAVYFCASGLFSSGETQYFGPGTRLLVL.

The rearrangement uses TRBV5-1 and TRBJ1-3; 8 bases agree with TRBD1. The CDR3 totals 15 residues. Germline values: CDR1 SGHRS, CDR2 YFSETQ. Losses at the gene ends were 4 bases for V and 9 bases for J; bases not matched to a gene: 12. Here the CDR3 reads CASSPQGQGPPTIYF. The CDR3 nucleotides read TGCGCCAGCAGCCCCCAAGGACAGGGCCCACCCACCATATATTTT.

A single count supports this clone. The chain couples TRBV7-2 to TRBJ2-3; 7 nucleotides agree with TRBD2. This CDR3 spans 16 amino acids. V dropped 2 bases and J dropped 4; count of bases not matched to a gene: 9. Per germline, CDR1 SGHTA and CDR2 FQGNSA. CDR3 in amino acids: CASSLLASGPADTQYF. CDR3 sequence (DNA): TGTGCCAGCAGCTTATTGGCTAGCGGCCCCGCAGATACGCAGTATTTT. Together with reference TRBV7-2 and TRBJ2-3, the CDR3 gives the full variable domain: GAGVSQSPSNKVTEKGKDVELRCDPISGHTALYWYRQSLGQGLEFLIYFQGNSAPDKSGLPSDRFSAERTGGSVSTLTIQRTQQEDSAVYLCASSLLASGPADTQYFGPGTRLTVL.

CDR3 bases: TGCGCCAGCAGCCCCGCGCAAAACAGGATCGGGAACACTGAAGCTTTCTTT. Residues: CASSPAQNRIGNTEAFF. This chain joins TRBV4-1 and TRBJ1-1, with D perhaps matching TRBD1 (5 bases). The CDR3 spans 17 residues. The V end lost 4 bases, the J end lost 1 base, and 19 bases lay between the germline ends. Germline-derived CDR1 and CDR2 are MGHRA and YSYEKL.

This clone was seen a few times. The rearrangement joins TRBV2 to TRBJ2-7, with D possibly matching TRBD2 (5 bases). Trimming removed 6 bases at V and 8 bases at J, with 11 bases between. Per the germline V gene, CDR1 is SNHLY and CDR2 is FYNNEI. This CDR3 has 11 residues. Here the CDR3 DNA reads TGTGCCAGCAGGATAGCGACAAAGCAGTACTTC. Residues: CASRIATKQYF.

This sequence joins TRBV2 and TRBJ1-3, with D uncertain. Trimming removed 6 bases from V and 4 bases from J, with 16 bases in between. The CDR3 contains 15 residues. Germline V gives CDR1 SNHLY, CDR2 FYNNEI. The CDR3 region has the DNA TGTGCCAGCAGAGCACAAAGGGCATCGGGAAACACCATATATTTT. The encoded protein is CASRAQRASGNTIYF.

The genes are TRBV5-1 and TRBJ2-3, with 12 bases matching TRBD2. Germline V lookup: CDR1 SGHRS, CDR2 YFSETQ. The CDR3 sequence is 17 residues long. Trimming removed 2 bases from V and 0 bases from J; junction bases left unmatched: 4. The CDR3 DNA reads as TGCGCCAGCAGCTTCTTACTAGCGGGGGGTAGCACAGATACGCAGTATTTT. It encodes CASSFLLAGGSTDTQYF.

This chain links TRBV6-5 with TRBJ2-5, with 11 bases lining up with TRBD2. Germline lookup yields CDR1 MNHEY and CDR2 SVGAGI. Trimming at V came to 5 bases and at J to 1 base, leaving 3 bases not matched to a gene. The CDR3 length is 15 residues. CDR3 coding DNA: TGTGCCAGCAGTGCGACTAGCGGGACCCAAGAGACCCAGTACTTC. Its protein product is CASSATSGTQETQYF.

The rearrangement uses TRBV29-1 and TRBJ2-5; D is possibly TRBD1 (6 bases). The DNA end is more similar to TRBJ2-7, so the J call may be wrong. The CDR3 consists of 14 residues. The germline V gene encodes CDR1 SQVTM and CDR2 ANQGSEA. CDR3 loop: CSVEKGDHPYEQYF. The CDR3 DNA reads TGCAGCGTTGAAAAGGGGGACCATCCCTACGAGCAGTACTTC.

The V and J genes are TRBV5-1 and TRBJ2-7; no definite D call. Germline values: CDR1 SGHRS, CDR2 YFSETQ. Deletions cut 0 bases from V and 3 bases from J, with 4 bases between. The CDR3 sequence is 12 residues long. CDR3 nucleotide sequence: TGCGCCAGCAGCTTGGGGGGCTACGAGCAGTACTTC. Translation gives CASSLGGYEQYF.

J is TRBJ1-2 and V is TRBV5-1; 9 bases are a match to TRBD1. The germline V gene has CDR1 SGHRS and CDR2 YFSETQ. There are 14 residues in the CDR3. J lost 5 bases, V lost 4 bases, and 6 bases had no gene match. CDR3 nucleotide sequence: TGCGCCAGCAGCCGGGACAGGGCAGGATATGGCTACACCTTC. Translating it yields CASSRDRAGYGYTF.

This clone has only a few counts. The chain combines TRBV9 with TRBJ1-2; no firm D call. CDR1 and CDR2 (germline): SGDLS, YYNGEE. The CDR3 has 14 residues. Trimming cost V 4 bases and J 7 bases, with 17 bases left between them. The CDR3 DNA follows: TGTGCCAGCAGCTCCTGGTCGGTTTTAGGTGGCTACACCTTC. Its translation is CASSSWSVLGGYTF.

The J gene is TRBJ1-2, the V gene TRBV6-1; D is uncertain. Trimming removed 1 base at V and 8 bases at J, with 14 bases between. The germline V gene encodes CDR1 MNHNS and CDR2 SASEGT. This CDR3 contains 14 residues. CDR3 bases: TGTGCCAGCAGTGAAGTCCCCTCCCAGAGCGGCTACACCTTC. It codes for CASSEVPSQSGYTF.

The chain joins TRBV7-3 to TRBJ2-5; 7 bases map to TRBD1. The assigned J gene may be wrong: the sequence end matches TRBJ2-7 better. The CDR3 length is 14 residues. CDR1 SGHTA and CDR2 FQGTGA come from the germline V gene. CDR3 DNA sequence: TGTGCCAGCAGCCCTACAGGGGACCACTACGAGCAGTACTTC. Translating it yields CASSPTGDHYEQYF.

The chain's CDR3 is CASSLAAGAREQFF. The CDR3 nucleotides read TGTGCCAGCAGCTTAGCAGCGGGGGCAAGGGAGCAGTTCTTC. V usage is TRBV7-9 and J usage is TRBJ2-1, with 8 positions matching TRBD2. Germline loops: CDR1 SEHNR, CDR2 FQNEAQ (reference sequence). The CDR3 covers 14 residues. The trim removed 0 bases at V and 10 bases at J, leaving 5 bases unmatched.

Concerning this clone: Other nucleotide sequences in the sample specify the same CDR3. This chain joins TRBV5-1 and TRBJ1-3; no definite D call. Germline CDR1 reads SGHRS; CDR2 reads YFSETQ. There are 14 residues in the CDR3. Trimming took off 0 bases at V and 0 bases at J, with 4 bases between the two ends. CDR3 region: CASSLGNSGNTIYF. The CDR3 DNA is TGCGCCAGCAGCTTGGGGAACTCTGGAAACACCATATATTTT.

This rearrangement joins TRBV7-2 to TRBJ2-1; TRBD2 matches at 9 bases. CDR1 and CDR2 (germline): SGHTA, FQGNSA. V was clipped by 2 bases and J by 8 bases; unmatched bases: 4. The CDR3 runs 14 residues. This CDR3 reads CASSLLAGVYEQFF. The DNA of the CDR3 is TGTGCCAGCAGCTTATTAGCGGGGGTATATGAGCAGTTCTTC.

This clone appeared a single time. The J gene is TRBJ2-1, the V gene TRBV6-4; 13 nucleotides match TRBD2. Germline V CDR1 and CDR2: MRHNA, SNTAGT. V shed 4 bases and J 6 bases; nucleotides not matched to a gene: 0. The CDR3 spans 14 residues. For the CDR3, the DNA is TGTGCCAGCAGTGGGACTAGCGGGGGCAATGAGCAGTTCTTC. As protein: CASSGTSGGNEQFF.

This sequence joins TRBV29-1 and TRBJ1-2, with 8 bases aligning to TRBD1. The CDR3 has 15 amino acids. Trimming at V came to 5 bases and at J to 0 bases, leaving 8 bases not matched to a gene. Germline V gene data show CDR1 as SQVTM and CDR2 as ANQGSEA. The CDR3 protein is CSVYRGGSTNYGYTF. The CDR3 DNA follows: TGCAGCGTTTACAGGGGGGGGTCGACTAACTATGGCTACACCTTC.

This clone was seen a few times. The gene calls are TRBV27 and TRBJ2-7; no firm D call. The CDR3 runs 14 residues. V lost 0 bases, J lost 3 bases, and 9 bases lay in between. Germline CDR1 MNHEY, CDR2 SMNVEV (reference sequence). The CDR3 sequence is CASSLSRFRYEQYF. The CDR3 coding sequence is TGTGCCAGCAGTTTATCGAGGTTCCGCTACGAGCAGTACTTC.